Listed here are 7 T cell receptor beta chains from one sample, sequenced in a study of blood T cell repertoires in COVID-19. The assay was immunoSEQ multiplex PCR, and TCRdb's table has in-frame clones only and misses some. The sample holds fewer than 250,000 clones, around 84% seen once. The specimen was PBMCs or T cells enriched from blood (not recorded which). The receptors shown here come from a woman aged 40 to 55 with acute COVID-19.

The gene calls are TRBV5-1 and TRBJ2-7, with D maybe TRBD1 (6 bases). The V end was cut by 0 bases, the J end by 3 bases, with 10 bases between. Germline loops: CDR1 SGHRS, CDR2 YFSETQ. There are 14 residues in the CDR3. CDR3 sequence reads: CASSLDREIYEQYF. In DNA form, the CDR3 reads TGCGCCAGCAGCTTGGACAGGGAGATCTACGAGCAGTACTTC.

This clone has a single count. The gene calls are TRBV28 and TRBJ1-1; D is perhaps TRBD1 (6 bases). The CDR3 sequence is 14 residues long. Germline CDR1 MDHEN, CDR2 SYDVKM. V lost 8 bases, J lost 4 bases, and 17 bases lay in between. Written as DNA, the CDR3 is TGTGCCAGCCGTCCCGGACAGTTGGGCACTGAAGCTTTCTTT. It specifies CASRPGQLGTEAFF.

CDR3 sequence reads: CASSLVGSDGYTF. CDR3 DNA sequence: TGTGCCAGCAGCTTGGTGGGGAGTGATGGCTACACCTTC. J is TRBJ1-2 and V is TRBV5-4; D is uncertain. Germline assignment: CDR1 SGHNT and CDR2 YYREEE (reference sequence). The CDR3 totals 13 residues. Trimming pared 0 bases from V and 6 bases from J, leaving 9 bases between.

The chain links TRBV9 to TRBJ1-2; maybe TRBD1 (6 bases). Trimming pared 3 bases from V and 3 bases from J, leaving 6 bases between. Germline CDR1 SGDLS, CDR2 YYNGEE. CDR3 length: 12 residues. The CDR3 loop reads CASSGTDYGYTF. The CDR3 DNA sequence: TGTGCCAGCAGCGGGACAGACTATGGCTACACCTTC.

The V and J genes are TRBV28 and TRBJ2-7; the match to TRBD2 covers 9 bases. The CDR3 is 16 amino acids. The germline gives CDR1 MDHEN, CDR2 SYDVKM. J was trimmed by 3 bases and V by 3 bases; bases with no gene match: 9. The CDR3 DNA sequence: TGTGCCAGCAGTTTGGGGGCTAGCGGGGTAAACTACGAGCAGTACTTC. This translates into CASSLGASGVNYEQYF.

This clone occurred once. Here the CDR3 DNA reads TGTGCCAGCAGCGAGAACAGGGACGAGCAGTTCTTC. Protein product: CASSENRDEQFF. V gene TRBV7-3 combines with J gene TRBJ2-1; D might be TRBD1 (6 bases). CDR3 size: 12 residues. Germline CDR1 reads SGHTA; CDR2 reads FQGTGA. V gave up 5 bases and J gave up 10 bases, with 12 bases separating them.

V and J are TRBV7-9 and TRBJ1-4; 9 nucleotides agree with TRBD1. Germline assignment: CDR1 SEHNR and CDR2 FQNEAQ (reference sequence). Trimming removed 4 bases from V and 7 bases from J; junction bases left unmatched: 7. This CDR3 contains 15 residues. CDR3 sequence reads: CASSSVGTGTEKLFF. CDR3 sequence (DNA): TGTGCCAGCAGCTCCGTAGGGACAGGGACTGAAAAACTGTTTTTT.